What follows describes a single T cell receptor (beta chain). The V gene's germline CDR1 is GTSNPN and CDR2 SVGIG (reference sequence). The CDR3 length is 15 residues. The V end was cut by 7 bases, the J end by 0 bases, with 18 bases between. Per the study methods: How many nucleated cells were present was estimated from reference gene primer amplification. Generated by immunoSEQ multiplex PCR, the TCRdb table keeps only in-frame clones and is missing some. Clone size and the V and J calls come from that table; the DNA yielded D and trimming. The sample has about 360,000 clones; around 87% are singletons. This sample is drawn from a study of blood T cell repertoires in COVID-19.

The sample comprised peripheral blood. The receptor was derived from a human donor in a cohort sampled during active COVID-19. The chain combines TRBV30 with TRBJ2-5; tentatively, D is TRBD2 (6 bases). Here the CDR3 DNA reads TGTGCCTTAACCGGGACTCCAATGTACCAAGAGACCCAGTACTTC. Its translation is CALTGTPMYQETQYF.